This T cell receptor (beta chain) is from a study of blood T cell repertoires in COVID-19. Study information: Sample material is recorded as cDNA or gDNA derived from T cells, B-cell-depleted T cells, or PBMCs.

Points on this clone: Other nucleotide sequences from this sample produce the same CDR3.

In the original analysis: Amplification from reference gene primers served as the basis for estimated nucleated cell counts. The method was immunoSEQ multiplex PCR; TCRdb's version includes in-frame clones alone and lacks a portion of them. From that table come the V and J calls and clone size; the DNA was used to work out D and trimming. Among roughly 68,000 clones listed, roughly 85% were seen once. The source of this sequence is a man over 45 with acute or convalescent COVID-19. Input material: peripheral blood.

The CDR3 DNA sequence: TGTGCCAGCAGCTGGGGACAGGGATGGAATTCACCCCTCCACTTT. Translated: CASSWGQGWNSPLHF. The chain employs TRBV7-8 and TRBJ1-6; 9 bases align to TRBD1. Unmatched junction bases numbered 5, after V lost 4 bases and J lost 7 bases. Per germline, CDR1 SGHVS and CDR2 FQNEAQ. The CDR3 consists of 15 residues.